The TCR beta chain described here comes from a study of T cells in Graves' hyperthyroidism and ophthalmopathy (dated 2019 in TCRdb). Background on the whole study: Peripheral blood was collected at initial diagnosis, before any treatment. The 100 or so discovery patients were randomly split 7:3 into training and test sets. TCR Vbeta CDR3 sequencing of approximately 140 peripheral blood samples (43 ophthalmopathy, about 80 hyperthyroidism and 17 progressor patients) is reported in the paper. To identify TCR V-J signatures that set the groups apart, the researchers used a discovery cohort of 90 to 100 patients, made up of 43 with Graves' ophthalmopathy and some 55 with stable Graves' hyperthyroidism. After blood sampling, hyperthyroidism patients were treated with methimazole at a starting dose of 30 mg daily, and ophthalmopathy patients were treated with high-dose intravenous methylprednisolone. Thyroid tissue and blood T-cell repertoires from about six Graves' hyperthyroidism patients were also compared in the study. Whether ophthalmopathy could be predicted prospectively was tested in an independent validation cohort made up of fewer than 20 hyperthyroidism patients plus 17 patients who later progressed to ophthalmopathy.

As to this clonotype: The antigen this receptor binds is unknown. Base-call qualities are not available, and no considerably larger clone is one nucleotide away.

Counted from cysteine to phenylalanine, this CDR3 has 15 amino acids. The DNA shown is the 45-base CDR3, in frame from base 1. V and J lose 6 bases and 7 bases, and a span of 19 bases separates them. Taken from the germline V gene (reference sequence), the CDR1 and CDR2 loops are LNHDA and SQIVND. Graves' hyperthyroidism was defined as stable when no progression to ophthalmopathy occurred over 18 months of follow-up. The hyperthyroidism patients were between 18 and 65 years old and newly diagnosed, with a disease duration of less than 2 months. Patients with uncontrolled infections, other autoimmune diseases, pregnancy or lactation were excluded. Diagnoses were based on clinical symptoms, serum thyroxine and TRAb, thyroid ultrasound and orbital computed tomography. Ficoll-Paque density gradient centrifugation was used to isolate PBMCs from around 10 ml of fresh peripheral blood. Total RNA was extracted using Trizol reagent, and RNA quality was assessed on an Agilent 2100 Bioanalyzer.

Results and caveats for the whole study, not just this receptor: In validation, the model predicted progression to ophthalmopathy a median of 6.5 months before onset, with roughly 68% sensitivity and around 76% specificity. No statistical method was used to fix the sample size in advance, and group allocation was not hidden from the investigators. A model built on a 13 V-J signature distinguished ophthalmopathy from stable hyperthyroidism, reaching about 88% sensitivity and around 81% specificity in cross-validation and 80%/75% in testing. Blood samples also contained most of the expanded thyroid clonotypes (frequency above 0.001), which suggests that blood repertoires may reflect thyroid immune responses.

Amplification of TCR beta CDR3 regions was carried out from RNA transcripts. A first-round RT-PCR of the TCR CDR3 used the HTBI primer set with the Qiagen OneStep RT-PCR kit. A second multiplex PCR round built the libraries, followed by size selection and purification. Paired-end sequencing of the libraries was performed with 100 bp reads on an Illumina HiSeq2000. Concerning the study's data processing: SOAPnuke was used to process the raw data, with reads discarded if the reads contained adapters or uncalled bases, had a mean Phred below 15, or lacked an exact constant-primer or identifier match. High-quality paired reads were merged with COPE v1.2.5, and unique nucleotide sequences were defined as clonotypes. MiTCR v1.1 was used to align the clonotypes against IMGT TRBV, TRBD and TRBJ reference segments. Analysis was restricted to V-J combinations with a frequency above 0.0001, which covered roughly 99% of repertoires. A TCS score was defined as the ratio of F50 (clonal expansion) to E x V (chaos), with BLOSUM62-based TCRdist applied between CDR3 peptides within each V-J. Welch's t-statistics and random forest reduced 500 to 550 V-J features to 13, which were used in a naive Bayes classifier (R e1071). TCRdb reprocessed the public reads (quality trimming at Q25 with fastp, clone calling with MiXCR) and kept in-frame beta chains. Identical CDR3 proteins give one entry, which carries the most common genes and DNA. TCRdb's processing, not the authors', yielded these V and J calls. The sample data list approximately 630,000 distinct CDR3 sequences, and around 15% of these were observed just once. The ten largest make up around 3.9% of the sample.

The sample taken for sequencing was blood. The origin of this receptor is a woman under 40 with Graves' hyperthyroidism. The chain is assembled from TRBV19 and TRBJ1-5; TRBD1 could be the D gene, as 5 bases match. The CDR3 in this case is CASSDWGVMDQPQHF. DNA sequence: TGTGCCAGTAGCGACTGGGGGGTAATGGACCAGCCCCAGCATTTT.